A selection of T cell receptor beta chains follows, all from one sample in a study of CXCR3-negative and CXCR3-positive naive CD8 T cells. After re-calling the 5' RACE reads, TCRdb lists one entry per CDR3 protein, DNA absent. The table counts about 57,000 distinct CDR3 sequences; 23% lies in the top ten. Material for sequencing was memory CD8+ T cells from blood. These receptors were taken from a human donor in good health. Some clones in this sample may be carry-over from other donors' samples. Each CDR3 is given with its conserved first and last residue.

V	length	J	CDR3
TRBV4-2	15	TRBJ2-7	CASSQGAGPTYEQYF
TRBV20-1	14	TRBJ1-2	CSARTGDSGGGYTF
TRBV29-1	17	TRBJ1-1	CSVEAQPTGPQVNTAFF
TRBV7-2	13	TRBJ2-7	CASSLGTLYEQYF
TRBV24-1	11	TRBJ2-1	CATGTAIEQFF
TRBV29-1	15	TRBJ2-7	CSVSAGQGTIYEQYF
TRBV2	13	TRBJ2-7	CANRDSYSYEQYF
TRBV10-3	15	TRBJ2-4	CAISEISGGLDIQYF
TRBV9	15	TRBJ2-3	CASSVIEGPTDTQYF
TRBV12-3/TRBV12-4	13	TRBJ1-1	CASREPAFTEAFF
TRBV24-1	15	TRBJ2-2	CATRAGTGDTGELFF
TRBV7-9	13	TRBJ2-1	CASSQGMYNEQFF
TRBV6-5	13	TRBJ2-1	CASSYSTGVEQFF
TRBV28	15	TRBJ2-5	CASSLSSGIQETQYF
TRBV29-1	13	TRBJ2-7	CSARTSGSSEQYF
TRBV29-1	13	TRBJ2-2	CSVRGENTGELFF